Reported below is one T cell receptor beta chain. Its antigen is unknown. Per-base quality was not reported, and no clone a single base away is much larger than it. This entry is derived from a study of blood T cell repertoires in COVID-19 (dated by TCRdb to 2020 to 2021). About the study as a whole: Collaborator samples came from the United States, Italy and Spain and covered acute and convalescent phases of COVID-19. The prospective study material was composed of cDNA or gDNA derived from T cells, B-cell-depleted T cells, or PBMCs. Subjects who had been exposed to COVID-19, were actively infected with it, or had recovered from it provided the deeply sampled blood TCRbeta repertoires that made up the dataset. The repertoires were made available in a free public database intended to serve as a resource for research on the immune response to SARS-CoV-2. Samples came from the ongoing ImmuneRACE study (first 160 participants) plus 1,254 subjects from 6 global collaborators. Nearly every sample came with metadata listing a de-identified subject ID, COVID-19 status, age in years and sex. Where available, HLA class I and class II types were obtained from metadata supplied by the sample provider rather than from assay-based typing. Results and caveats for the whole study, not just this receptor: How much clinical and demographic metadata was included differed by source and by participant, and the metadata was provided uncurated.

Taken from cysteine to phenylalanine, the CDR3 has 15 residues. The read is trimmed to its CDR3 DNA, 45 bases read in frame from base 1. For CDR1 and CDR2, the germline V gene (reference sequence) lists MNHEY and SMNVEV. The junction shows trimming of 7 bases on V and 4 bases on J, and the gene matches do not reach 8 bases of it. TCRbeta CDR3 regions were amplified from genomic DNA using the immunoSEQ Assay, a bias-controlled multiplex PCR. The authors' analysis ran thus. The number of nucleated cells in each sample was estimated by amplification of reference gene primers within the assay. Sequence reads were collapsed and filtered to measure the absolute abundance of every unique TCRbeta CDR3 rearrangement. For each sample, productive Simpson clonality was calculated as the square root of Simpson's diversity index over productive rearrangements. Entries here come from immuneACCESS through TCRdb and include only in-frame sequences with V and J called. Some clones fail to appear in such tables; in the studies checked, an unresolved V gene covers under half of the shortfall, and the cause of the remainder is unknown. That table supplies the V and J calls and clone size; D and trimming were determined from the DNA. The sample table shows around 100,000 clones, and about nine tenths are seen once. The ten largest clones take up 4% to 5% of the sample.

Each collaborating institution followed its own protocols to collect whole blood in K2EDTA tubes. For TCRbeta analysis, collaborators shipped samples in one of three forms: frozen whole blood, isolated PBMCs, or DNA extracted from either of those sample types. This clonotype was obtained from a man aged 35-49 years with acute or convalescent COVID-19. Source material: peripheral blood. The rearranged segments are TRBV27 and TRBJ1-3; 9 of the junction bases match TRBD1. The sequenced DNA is TGTGCCAGCAAGAGTACAGGGGGCGTAGGAAACACCATATATTTT. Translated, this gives CASKSTGGVGNTIYF.